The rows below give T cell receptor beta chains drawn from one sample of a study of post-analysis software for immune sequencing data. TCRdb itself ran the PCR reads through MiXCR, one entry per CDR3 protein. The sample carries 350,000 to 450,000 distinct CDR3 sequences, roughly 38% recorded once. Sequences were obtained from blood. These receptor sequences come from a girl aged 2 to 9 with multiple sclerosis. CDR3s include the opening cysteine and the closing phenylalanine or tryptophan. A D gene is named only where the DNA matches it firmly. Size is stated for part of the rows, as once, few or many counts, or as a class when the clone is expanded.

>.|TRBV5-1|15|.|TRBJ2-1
CASSLSTGSYNEQFF
TGCGCCAGCAGCTTGTCAACAGGCTCCTACAATGAGCAGTTCTTC
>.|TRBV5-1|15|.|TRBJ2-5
CASSLYSRIEETQYF
TGCGCCAGCAGCTTGTACTCTCGGATCGAAGAGACCCAGTACTTC
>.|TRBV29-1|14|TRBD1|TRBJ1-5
CSVELTGSMGPQHF
TGCAGCGTTGAACTGACAGGGTCAATGGGGCCCCAGCATTTT
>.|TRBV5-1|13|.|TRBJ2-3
CASNPLTEETQYF
TGCGCCAGCAATCCCCTGACAGAAGAAACGCAGTATTTT
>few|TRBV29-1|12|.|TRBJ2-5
CSTSGGKETQYF
TGCAGCACCTCTGGGGGGAAAGAGACCCAGTACTTC
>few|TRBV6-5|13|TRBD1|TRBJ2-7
CASRGQGAYEQYF
TGTGCCAGCAGGGGACAGGGGGCCTACGAGCAGTACTTC
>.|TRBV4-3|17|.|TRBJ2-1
CASSQMGPASSYNEQFF
TGCGCCAGCAGCCAAATGGGACCCGCGAGCTCCTACAATGAGCAGTTCTTC
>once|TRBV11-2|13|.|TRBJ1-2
CASTTMGGTGYTF
TGTGCCAGCACCACCATGGGAGGGACTGGCTACACCTTC
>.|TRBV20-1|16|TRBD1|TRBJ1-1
CSARDRPGGRNTEAFF
TGCAGTGCTAGAGATAGGCCAGGGGGGCGAAACACTGAAGCTTTCTTT
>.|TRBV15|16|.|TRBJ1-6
CATSRDQGEKRSPLHF
TGTGCCACCAGCAGAGACCAAGGGGAAAAAAGGTCACCCCTCCACTTT